The rows below give T cell receptor beta chains drawn from one sample of a study of PD-1 blockade in classical Hodgkin lymphoma. TCRdb's table, derived via immunoSEQ multiplex PCR, lists solely in-frame clones and lacks some. The data contain tens of thousands of clones, roughly nine tenths of them singletons. The sample in question was peripheral blood mononuclear cells (PBMCs), obtained at baseline. The receptors were sampled from a human donor with classical Hodgkin lymphoma. Each CDR3 is given without its conserved first and last residue. A D gene is named only where the DNA matches it firmly.

J | V | D | CDR3
TRBJ2-7 | TRBV4-1 | NA | ASSQIFREDYEQY
TRBJ1-5 | TRBV2 | NA | ASSESRVDQPQH
TRBJ2-2 | TRBV6-5 | TRBD1 | ASRKGQSHTGELF
TRBJ2-7 | TRBV2 | NA | ASPGESSYEQY
TRBJ2-1 | TRBV4-1 | TRBD1 | ASSRDRGFNNEQF
TRBJ1-5 | TRBV7-3 | TRBD1 | ASSSPGTASQPQH
TRBJ1-1 | TRBV6-6 | NA | ASSYGERTEAF
TRBJ2-5 | TRBV6-5 | NA | ASSYGGSWEGTQY
TRBJ1-2 | TRBV21-1 | NA | ASSKEGLYGYT
TRBJ2-1 | TRBV4-1 | NA | ASSQGLQDEQF
TRBJ1-1 | TRBV7-7 | TRBD1 | ASSWGTAAEAF
TRBJ1-2 | TRBV19 | NA | ASSIDPPAQPVNYGYT
TRBJ2-7 | TRBV5-1 | NA | ASSLELPHSYEQY
TRBJ2-3 | TRBV10-3 | TRBD2 | AISGFTGTNTDTQY
TRBJ2-7 | TRBV2 | NA | ASTPGQGRWEQY
TRBJ2-1 | TRBV2 | NA | ASSEGTGFFYGEQF
TRBJ2-3 | TRBV29-1 | NA | SVEDVRGSTDTQY